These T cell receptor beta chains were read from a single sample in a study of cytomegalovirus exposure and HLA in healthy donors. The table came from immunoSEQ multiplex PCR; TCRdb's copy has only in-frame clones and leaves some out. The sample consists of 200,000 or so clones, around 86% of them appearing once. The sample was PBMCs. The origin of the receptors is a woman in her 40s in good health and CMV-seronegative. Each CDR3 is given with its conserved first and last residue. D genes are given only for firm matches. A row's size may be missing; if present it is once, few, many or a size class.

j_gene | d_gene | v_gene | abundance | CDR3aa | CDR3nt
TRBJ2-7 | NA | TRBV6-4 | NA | CASSDGRNEVYEQYF | TGTGCCAGCAGTGACGGCAGAAACGAGGTCTACGAGCAGTACTTC
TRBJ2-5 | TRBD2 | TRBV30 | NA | CAWKPGGPRGETQYF | TGTGCCTGGAAACCGGGAGGGCCGCGGGGAGAGACCCAGTACTTC
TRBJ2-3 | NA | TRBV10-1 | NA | CASSQSTGRVGDTQYF | TGCGCCAGCAGTCAGTCGACAGGACGAGTTGGGGATACGCAGTATTTT
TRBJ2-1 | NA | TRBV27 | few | CASSLRLAPYNEQFF | TGTGCCAGCAGTTTGCGCCTAGCGCCCTACAATGAGCAGTTCTTC
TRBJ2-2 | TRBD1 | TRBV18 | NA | CASSPPGGAGLTGELFF | TGTGCCAGCTCACCTCCAGGGGGCGCCGGCCTCACCGGGGAGCTGTTTTTT
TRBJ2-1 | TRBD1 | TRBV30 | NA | CAWGEPSWTGDREQFF | TGTGCCTGGGGCGAACCCTCATGGACAGGGGACCGTGAGCAGTTCTTC
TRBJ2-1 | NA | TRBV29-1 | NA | CSVDVGFEQFF | TGCAGCGTTGATGTGGGCTTTGAGCAGTTCTTC
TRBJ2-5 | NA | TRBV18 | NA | CASSPRQLQETQYF | TGTGCCAGCTCACCGCGACAGCTGCAAGAGACCCAGTACTTC
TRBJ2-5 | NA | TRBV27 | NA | CASSLVGSMGSQYF | TGTGCCAGCAGTTTAGTGGGGAGTATGGGGTCCCAGTACTTC
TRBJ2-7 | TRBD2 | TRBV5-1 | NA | CASSLTGTSGRRSSYEQYF | TGCGCCAGCAGCTTAACCGGGACTAGCGGGAGGCGAAGCTCCTACGAGCAGTACTTC